The T cell receptor beta chain under discussion was sequenced for a study of cytomegalovirus exposure and HLA in healthy donors. PCR used 60 Vbeta primers and 13 Jbeta primers. Clones were read by immunoSEQ multiplex PCR, and TCRdb kept only the in-frame ones, dropping some. Of approximately 110,000 clones detected, about 83% appear once; the ten largest clones hold 5% to 6.5%. The CDR3 has 15 amino acids. J was trimmed by 4 bases and V by 6 bases; bases with no gene match: 4. Per germline, CDR1 MRHNA and CDR2 SNTAGT. Sequenced input: PBMCs. The sequence came from a man in his late teens or twenties in good health and CMV-seronegative. The V and J genes are TRBV6-4 and TRBJ2-1, with 12 bases lining up with TRBD2. The CDR3 loop reads CASSGLAGTYNEQFF. The CDR3 bases are TGTGCCAGCAGCGGACTAGCGGGAACTTACAATGAGCAGTTCTTC.